This T cell receptor beta chain appears in the sequencing data of a study of T cells in Graves' hyperthyroidism and ophthalmopathy (dated by TCRdb to about 2019). About the investigation overall: Peripheral blood samples were taken at the time of initial diagnosis, prior to any treatment. After sampling, hyperthyroidism patients received methimazole starting at 30 mg daily, and ophthalmopathy patients received high-dose intravenous methylprednisolone. Prospective prediction of ophthalmopathy was tested in an independent validation cohort consisting of 18 hyperthyroidism patients and 17 patients who later progressed to ophthalmopathy. The paper reports TCR Vbeta CDR3 sequencing of 130 to 150 peripheral blood samples: 43 ophthalmopathy, roughly 80 hyperthyroidism and around 17 progressor patients. In addition, the study compared T-cell repertoires in thyroid tissue and in blood from a handful of Graves' hyperthyroidism patients. The 100 or so discovery patients were randomly split 7:3 into training and test sets. TCR V-J signatures able to tell the groups apart were searched for in a discovery cohort of about a hundred patients, of whom more than 40 had Graves' ophthalmopathy and under 65 had stable Graves' hyperthyroidism. Broader findings and caveats from the paper: In validation, progression to ophthalmopathy was predicted by the model with around 71% sensitivity and approximately 78% specificity, a median of around 6.5 months before onset. In cross-validation, a model built on a 13 V-J signature told ophthalmopathy apart from stable hyperthyroidism with over 85% sensitivity and approximately 81% specificity, and in testing the same model reached 80%/75%. Blood samples also contained most of the expanded thyroid clonotypes (frequency above 0.001), which suggests that blood repertoires may reflect thyroid immune responses. Sample size was not statistically predetermined, and investigators were not blinded to group allocation.

TCR beta CDR3 regions were amplified from RNA transcripts. The first round of RT-PCR for the TCR CDR3 was performed with the HTBI primer set and the Qiagen OneStep RT-PCR kit. Libraries were constructed in a second round of multiplex PCR, after which size selection and purification were performed. Libraries were sequenced paired-end with 100 bp reads on an Illumina HiSeq2000. The authors' pipeline ran thus. SOAPnuke was used to process the raw data, removing reads that contained adapters or uncalled bases, had a mean Phred below 15, or lacked an exact match to the constant primer or identifier. High-quality paired reads were merged using COPE v1.2.5, and each unique nucleotide sequence was defined as a clonotype. Clonotypes were aligned to IMGT TRBV, TRBD and TRBJ reference segments using MiTCR v1.1. The analysis was restricted to V-J combinations with a frequency above 0.0001, which together covered 99.2% of the repertoires. The TCS score was defined as F50 (clonal expansion) divided by E x V (chaos), with BLOSUM62-based TCRdist calculated between CDR3 peptides within each V-J. Welch's t-statistics and random forest reduced roughly 540 V-J features to under 15, which were used in a naive Bayes classifier (R e1071). TCRdb trimmed public reads at Q25 via fastp, called clones via MiXCR and kept in-frame beta chains. Every entry covers one CDR3 protein and lists the most common genes and DNA from its rows. The V and J calls and clone size come from TCRdb's table, not from the authors' own analysis. A total of hundreds of thousands of distinct CDR3 sequences appear in this sample, approximately 15% of them only once. The ten largest clones take up 14% of the sample.

Ten or more counts support this clonotype. The antigen this receptor binds is unknown. It has no much larger one-base neighbor in the sample; base qualities were not kept. The V and J ends are trimmed by 1 base and 4 bases, leaving 8 bases between them. From a lookup of the germline V gene, CDR1 and CDR2 are SGHTA and FQGNSA. Including cysteine and phenylalanine, the CDR3 has 14 amino acids. Only the CDR3 DNA is retained, 42 bases long and in frame from the first base. Stable Graves' hyperthyroidism was defined as no progression to ophthalmopathy during 18 months of follow-up. Hyperthyroidism patients were newly diagnosed, had a disease duration of under 2 months, and were aged 18 to 65 years. The study excluded patients with uncontrolled infections, other autoimmune diseases, pregnancy or lactation. Diagnoses relied on clinical symptoms, serum thyroxine and TRAb, thyroid ultrasound and orbital computed tomography. PBMCs were separated from approximately 10 ml of fresh peripheral blood using Ficoll-Paque density gradient centrifugation. Total RNA was extracted using Trizol reagent, and RNA quality was assessed on an Agilent 2100 Bioanalyzer.

The receptor chain draws on TRBV7-2 and TRBJ1-5; the D gene remains uncertain. The TCR was taken from a young woman with Graves' hyperthyroidism. Sequenced sample: blood. The sequenced DNA is TGTGCCAGCAGCTTAGAGTACAGTAATCAGCCCCAGCATTTT. The encoded protein is CASSLEYSNQPQHF.